The T cell receptor (beta chain) under discussion was sequenced for a study of OX40 agonist ivuxolimab in advanced cancers. Study results and caveats: The average count of expanded clones was higher among CD8+ T cells than among CD4+.

Blood sampling took place at baseline, cycle 4 day 1, and cycle 7 day 1. In the case of this clone: What it binds is not known.

Sequencing used immunoSEQ multiplex PCR; TCRdb keeps in-frame clones, though not all of them. The sample holds some 83,000 clones, roughly 84% seen once. The trim removed 5 bases at V and 4 bases at J, leaving 11 bases unmatched. This CDR3 has 19 amino acids. From germline, CDR1 is SEHNR and CDR2 FQNEAQ (reference sequence). The sequence was obtained from an adult with an advanced solid tumor such as melanoma, head and neck, liver or kidney cancer. The chain combines TRBV7-9 with TRBJ2-2; 15 bases agree with TRBD2. The sequences come from CD4+ or CD8+ T cells sorted from blood, collected in a trial of the OX40 agonist ivuxolimab. The CDR3 spells CASSEPGLAGGLVTGELFF. The CDR3 nucleotides are TGTGCCAGCAGCGAACCGGGACTAGCGGGGGGTCTAGTCACCGGGGAGCTGTTTTTT. Full variable domain (outside the CDR3, taken from reference TRBV7-9 and TRBJ2-2): DTGVSQNPRHKITKRGQNVTFRCDPISEHNRLYWYRQTLGQGPEFLTYFQNEAQLEKSRLLSDRFSAERPKGSFSTLEIQRTEQGDSAMYLCASSEPGLAGGLVTGELFFGEGSRLTVL.